The 10 T cell receptor beta chains given below trace back to one sample, sequenced in a study of PD-1 blockade in classical Hodgkin lymphoma (dated by TCRdb to 2020 to 2021). This specimen's time point label, per the study, means: cycle 4 day 1 (C4D1), after five to seven weeks of nivolumab. All trial patients had relapsed after autologous stem cell transplantation, with cohorts A, B and C differing in prior brentuximab vedotin exposure. Libraries were constructed by the immunoSEQ multiplex PCR assay. The source is immuneACCESS, and TCRdb retained only in-frame sequences with V and J called. Part of the clones is not carried over; for the studies checked, unresolved V genes explain less than half of this, and the remainder is unexplained. In this sample the table shows tens of thousands of clones, roughly 89% of which occur a single time. Roughly 13% of the sample lies in the top ten. Source: peripheral blood mononuclear cells (PBMCs), taken before the fourth cycle of nivolumab. Receptor source: a human donor with classical Hodgkin lymphoma.

Only one count was recorded for this clone. The CDR3 region is CASSFAFPGRTGPRGEQYF. CDR3 nucleotides: TGTGCCAGCAGCTTCGCCTTCCCAGGGAGGACGGGACCACGGGGCGAGCAGTACTTC. The genes are TRBV7-6 and TRBJ2-7; weak D call: TRBD2 (6 bases). Looked up from germline, CDR1 is SGHVS and CDR2 is FNYEAQ. V lost 3 bases and J 6 bases, leaving 30 bases between the germline ends. The CDR3 sequence is 19 residues long.

This clone is categorized as medium-sized. V gene TRBV19 combines with J gene TRBJ1-3; D is uncertain. Germline V lookup: CDR1 LNHDA, CDR2 SQIVND (reference sequence). The CDR3 sequence is 18 residues long. The V end lost 5 bases, the J end lost 0 bases, and 20 bases lay between the germline ends. The CDR3 reads CASSSTQTNLYSGNTIYF. The CDR3 nucleotides are TGTGCCAGTAGTTCCACCCAAACAAACCTCTACTCTGGAAACACCATATATTTT. Full variable domain (remainder filled in from reference TRBV19 and TRBJ1-3): DGGITQSPKYLFRKEGQNVTLSCEQNLNHDAMYWYRQDPGQGLRLIYYSQIVNDFQKGDIAEGYSVSREKKESFPLTVTSAQKNPTAFYLCASSSTQTNLYSGNTIYFGEGSWLTVV.

The V and J genes are TRBV5-8 and TRBJ2-5; weak D call: TRBD2 (5 bases). This CDR3 contains 14 residues. V gave up 1 base and J gave up 2 bases, with 9 bases separating them. Germline assignment: CDR1 SGHTS and CDR2 YDEGEE. The CDR3 loop is CASSLYTGQETQYF. The CDR3 DNA reads as TGTGCCAGCAGCTTGTACACGGGGCAAGAGACCCAGTACTTC.

CDR3 sequence (DNA): TGCAGCGTTGGGTCCCAGAGACAGTCCACCTACGAGCAGTACTTC. Translated, it gives CSVGSQRQSTYEQYF. This chain connects TRBV29-1 to TRBJ2-7; perhaps TRBD1 as D (5 bases). The germline CDR1 and CDR2 sequences are SQVTM and ANQGSEA. The CDR3 sequence is 15 residues long. V was cut by 4 bases and J by 2 bases, with 18 bases left in between.

The chain joins TRBV6-1 to TRBJ2-7; no firm D call. Germline V gene lookup returns CDR1 MNHNS and CDR2 SASEGT. This CDR3 spans 11 amino acids. Trimming took 10 bases from V and 0 from J, leaving 7 bases between them. Here the CDR3 DNA reads TGTGCCACCATACACTCCTACGAGCAGTACTTC. This gives the protein CATIHSYEQYF.

The J gene is TRBJ2-6, the V gene TRBV9; no definite D call. CDR3 length: 16 residues. The V and J ends lost 5 bases and 0 bases respectively, with 12 bases between them. CDR1 is SGDLS and CDR2 is YYNGEE in the germline V gene. CDR3 coding DNA: TGTGCCAGCAGAAGGACGGCCATCTCTGGGGCCAACGTCCTGACTTTC. It codes for CASRRTAISGANVLTF.

The chain couples TRBV25-1 to TRBJ2-7; a possible D gene is TRBD2 (7 bases). Looked up from germline, CDR1 is MGHDK and CDR2 is SYGVNS. With 4 bases removed from V and 6 bases from J, the gap between germline ends came to 16 bases. CDR3 length equals 14 residues. The DNA for the CDR3 is TGTGCCAGCAGTGGGGGGCGGGAGAAGCCCGAGCAGTACTTC. Its translation: CASSGGREKPEQYF.

The V and J genes are TRBV5-4 and TRBJ2-1; the D gene is possibly TRBD1 (6 bases). The ends were cut back, 4 bases at V and 10 bases at J, with 12 bases in the middle. The germline gives CDR1 SGHNT, CDR2 YYREEE (reference sequence). This CDR3 spans 12 amino acids. CDR3 coding DNA: TGTGCCAGCAGCCGACAGGATGGAGAGCAGTTCTTC. It translates to CASSRQDGEQFF.

The chain carries TRBV10-2 and TRBJ2-7, with 7 bases that match TRBD2. V gave up 4 bases and J gave up 2 bases; unmatched junction bases: 2. This CDR3 is 13 amino acids long. Looked up from germline, CDR1 is WSHSY and CDR2 is SAAADI. The CDR3 region is CASSASGTYEQYF. The CDR3 region has the DNA TGCGCCAGCAGTGCTAGCGGCACCTACGAGCAGTACTTC.

This rearrangement joins TRBV6-6 to TRBJ1-5; D is perhaps TRBD1 (6 bases). Germline-derived CDR1 and CDR2 are MNHNY and SVGAGI (reference sequence). This CDR3 contains 14 residues. Deletions cut 6 bases from V and 5 bases from J, with 14 bases between. The CDR3 loop reads CASSPRGGYQPQHF. In DNA, the CDR3 is TGTGCCAGCAGCCCACGAGGGGGGTATCAGCCCCAGCATTTT.